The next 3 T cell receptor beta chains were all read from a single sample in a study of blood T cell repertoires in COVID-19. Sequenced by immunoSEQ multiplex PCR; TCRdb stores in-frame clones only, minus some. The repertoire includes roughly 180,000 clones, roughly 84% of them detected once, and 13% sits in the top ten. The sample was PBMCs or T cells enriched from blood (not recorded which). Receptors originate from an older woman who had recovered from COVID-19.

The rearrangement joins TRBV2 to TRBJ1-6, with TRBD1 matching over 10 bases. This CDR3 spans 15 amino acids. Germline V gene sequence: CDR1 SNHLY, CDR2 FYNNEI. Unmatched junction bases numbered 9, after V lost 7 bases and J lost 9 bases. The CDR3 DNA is TGTGCCAGCAATTATCAGGGACAGGGGTTTTCACCCCTCCACTTT. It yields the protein CASNYQGQGFSPLHF.

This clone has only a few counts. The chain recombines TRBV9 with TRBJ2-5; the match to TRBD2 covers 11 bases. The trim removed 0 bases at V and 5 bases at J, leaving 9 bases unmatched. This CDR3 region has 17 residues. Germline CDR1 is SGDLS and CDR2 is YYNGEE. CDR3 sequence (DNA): TGTGCCAGCAGCGTAGGCGTTAGCGGGGGGGCCGGGGAGACCCAGTACTTC. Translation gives CASSVGVSGGAGETQYF.

In DNA, the CDR3 is TGTGCCAGCAGTGCGGGACTAGCGGGGGGCACGTCCTACGAGCAGTACTTC. Its translation: CASSAGLAGGTSYEQYF. The chain recombines TRBV6-1 with TRBJ2-7; TRBD2 matches at 15 bases. The V gene's germline CDR1 is MNHNS and CDR2 SASEGT. The trim removed 4 bases at V and 1 base at J, leaving 5 bases unmatched. The CDR3 is made up of 17 amino acids.